Below, 7 T cell receptor beta chains from the same sample are listed, as sequenced in a study of post-analysis software for immune sequencing data. Study outcomes and limitations: Comparison of patients with controls showed 4 to 6 TRBV segments more frequent in patients, TRBV5-6, TRBV5-1 and TRBV20-1 among them.

Their antigen targets remain unknown. TCR beta cDNA libraries had unique molecular identifiers. TCRdb analysed the PCR reads with MiXCR anew, one entry per CDR3 protein. This table holds approximately 460,000 distinct CDR3 sequences, around 40% found once. Sequenced sample: blood. These receptors were collected from a girl between 5 and 17 years old with multiple sclerosis.

This clonotype has a handful of counts. This chain joins TRBV6-5 and TRBJ2-1, with D maybe TRBD1 (5 bases). Germline CDR1 and CDR2: MNHEY and SVGAGI. V was pared by 2 bases and J by 0 bases, with 17 bases between. The CDR3 is 18 residues long. The CDR3 loop is CASSYGAVRTSSYNEQFF. Here the CDR3 DNA reads TGTGCCAGCAGTTACGGGGCCGTCCGGACAAGCTCCTACAATGAGCAGTTCTTC.

This clonotype has a count of ten or more. The chain combines TRBV6-2 or TRBV6-3 with TRBJ2-3, with 11 bases fitting TRBD1. V lost 6 bases to trimming and J lost 2 bases; unmatched junction nucleotides: 4. The CDR3 covers 15 residues. Per germline, CDR1 MNHEY and CDR2 SVGEGT. The CDR3 reads CASSPGQGDTDTQYF. The DNA for the CDR3 is TGTGCCAGCAGCCCGGGACAGGGGGACACAGATACGCAGTATTTT.

This clonotype was picked up a small number of times. This CDR3 reads CSARDLQAGGSPLLNEQFF. The CDR3 DNA follows: TGCAGTGCTAGAGATCTTCAAGCGGGAGGTTCCCCCCTCCTCAATGAGCAGTTCTTC. The chain employs TRBV20-1 and TRBJ2-1; TRBD2 agrees at 9 bases. The CDR3 loop spans 19 amino acids. Trimming removed 0 bases from V and 6 bases from J; junction bases left unmatched: 18. From germline, CDR1 is DFQATT and CDR2 SNEGSKA (reference sequence).

Only a few counts were recorded for this clonotype. The chain uses TRBV5-1 and TRBJ2-1; 7 nucleotides align to TRBD1. CDR1 and CDR2 from the germline V gene are SGHRS and YFSETQ. The CDR3 has 14 residues. V was pared by 5 bases and J by 7 bases, with 9 bases of the junction left unmatched. CDR3 nucleotides: TGCGCCAGCAGACCAACCGTACAGGGGAATGAGCAGTTCTTC. The encoded protein is CASRPTVQGNEQFF.

The chain joins TRBV7-9 to TRBJ2-1; 11 nucleotides align to TRBD2. This CDR3 is built from 18 residues. Germline V gene lookup returns CDR1 SEHNR and CDR2 FQNEAQ (reference sequence). V was pared by 5 bases and J by 3 bases, with 12 bases of the junction left unmatched. In DNA, the CDR3 is TGTGCCAGCAGCCCCGAACGGGGACTAGCGGACATCTACAATGAGCAGTTCTTC. It encodes CASSPERGLADIYNEQFF.

This clonotype was seen just once. The V gene is TRBV10-3, the J gene TRBJ1-2; possible D gene TRBD1, 6 bases. Germline V gene sequence: CDR1 ENHRY, CDR2 SYGVKD. The V end was cut by 0 bases, the J end by 7 bases, with 9 bases between. The CDR3 consists of 13 residues. CDR3 sequence reads: CAISESRGFGYTF. CDR3 DNA: TGTGCCATCAGTGAGTCAAGGGGGTTTGGCTACACCTTC.

DNA for the CDR3: TGTGCCACCAGTGATCCTTCGACGGGGGATTCGTCTCAAGCTTTCTTT. Encoded protein: CATSDPSTGDSSQAFF. V usage is TRBV24-1 and J usage is TRBJ1-1; tentative D call: TRBD1 (5 bases). This CDR3 region has 16 residues. The V and J ends lost 3 bases and 9 bases respectively, with 22 bases between them. The germline CDR1 and CDR2 sequences are KGHDR and SFDVKD.